This section outlines one TCR beta chain sequence together with its context. The antigen is undetermined. The sample originates from a study of beta chain features in type 1 diabetes. Findings and limits, study-wide: Junctions at VDJ sites from type 1 diabetes patients had fewer insertions and more deletions. PCR might preferentially amplify shorter templates, equally in patients and controls.

This CDR3 spans 13 amino acids. Germline assignment: CDR1 KGHSH and CDR2 LQKENI. With V trimmed by 10 bases and J by 5 bases, 8 bases remained unmatched. Markers CD45RO/CCR7/CD25/CD127/CD95/CD27 served to sort CD4+ naive, central memory, regulatory and stem cell-like memory cells. Of the isolated RNA, all was reverse transcribed, and so the sequenced material was expressed TCRB transcripts. Mean read depth for naive, central memory and regulatory T cell samples was several million reads. Assay used: immunoSEQ multiplex PCR; TCRdb lists only in-frame clones, some missing. The top ten hold less than 0.45% of the sample, which has 300,000 to 350,000 clones, 6.5% to 10% seen once.

The chain recombines TRBV18 with TRBJ2-1; TRBD1 matches 7 bases. Sequenced: central memory CD4+ T cells from blood. The receptor's source is a woman between 18 and 30 years old in good health. CDR3 DNA sequence: TGTGCCACCACCGGGACAGAGGACAATGAGCAGTTCTTC. Translated, it gives CATTGTEDNEQFF.